This TCR beta chain was found in a study of shared clonotypes between healthy human individuals. Study-wide results and caveats: Clonotypes shared by all four donors outscored non-shared clonotypes in generation probability. Larger richness was generally estimated for naive than memory subsets.

As regards this clone: What it binds is unknown.

Germline values: CDR1 SGHTS, CDR2 YDEGEE. The CDR3 runs to 13 residues. V was trimmed by 2 bases and J by 8 bases, leaving 13 bases between them. Produced via immunoSEQ multiplex PCR; TCRdb's table is partial and in-frame only. The sample lists roughly 2,500,000 clones; roughly 93% were seen once. All of the donors resided in Nashville, Tennessee, and each was a Caucasian adult. CD4+ cells were split into CD45RA+ naive and CD45RA-negative memory subsets. The sample comprised naive CD4+ T cells from PBMCs. Documented subset: CD45RA+ positively selected. This chain links TRBV5-8 with TRBJ1-2; maybe TRBD1 (5 bases). This receptor was taken from a man between 18 and 29 years old in good health. Some clones in this sample may be carry-over from other donors' samples. CDR3 protein: CASSFRREVGYTF. CDR3 DNA: TGTGCCAGCAGCTTCCGCAGGGAGGTCGGCTACACCTTC.